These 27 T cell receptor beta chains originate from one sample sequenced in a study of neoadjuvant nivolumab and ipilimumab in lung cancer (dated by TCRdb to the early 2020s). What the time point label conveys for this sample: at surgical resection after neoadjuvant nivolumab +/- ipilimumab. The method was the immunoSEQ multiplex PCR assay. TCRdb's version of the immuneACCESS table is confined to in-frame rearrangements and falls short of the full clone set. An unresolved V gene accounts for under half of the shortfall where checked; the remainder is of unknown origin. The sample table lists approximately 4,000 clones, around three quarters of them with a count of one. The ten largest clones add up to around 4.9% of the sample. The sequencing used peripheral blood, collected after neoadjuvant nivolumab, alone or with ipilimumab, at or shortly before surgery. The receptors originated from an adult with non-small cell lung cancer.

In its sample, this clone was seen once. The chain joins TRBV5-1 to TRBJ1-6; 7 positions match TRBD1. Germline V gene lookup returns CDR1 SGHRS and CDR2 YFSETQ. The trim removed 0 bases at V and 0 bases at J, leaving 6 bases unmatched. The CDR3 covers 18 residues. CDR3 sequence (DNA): TGCGCCAGCAGCTTGGGGACAGGAGGAAGCTCCTATAATTCACCCCTCCACTTT. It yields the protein CASSLGTGGSSYNSPLHF.

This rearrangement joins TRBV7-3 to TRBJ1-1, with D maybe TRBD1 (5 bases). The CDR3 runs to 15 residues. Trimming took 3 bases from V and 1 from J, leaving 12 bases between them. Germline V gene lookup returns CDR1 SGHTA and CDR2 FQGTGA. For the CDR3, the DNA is TGTGCCAGCAGCTTTATGGGAGGACAGAACACTGAAGCTTTCTTT. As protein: CASSFMGGQNTEAFF.

CDR3 bases: TGTGCCAGTAGTATAGATCTAAGTACAGGGGCCATCTATGGCTACACCTTC. This codes for CASSIDLSTGAIYGYTF. The chain is built from TRBV19 and TRBJ1-2; TRBD1 matches 7 bases. The CDR3 has 17 amino acids. Germline loops: CDR1 LNHDA, CDR2 SQIVND (reference sequence). V shed 0 bases, J shed 4 bases, and the junction held 11 bases outside the gene matches.

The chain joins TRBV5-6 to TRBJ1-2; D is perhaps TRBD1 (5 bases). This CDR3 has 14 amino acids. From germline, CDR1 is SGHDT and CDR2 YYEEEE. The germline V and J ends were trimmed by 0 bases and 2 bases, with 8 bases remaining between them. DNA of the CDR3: TGTGCCAGCAGCTTGGGGGCAGGGAACTATGGCTACACCTTC. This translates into CASSLGAGNYGYTF.

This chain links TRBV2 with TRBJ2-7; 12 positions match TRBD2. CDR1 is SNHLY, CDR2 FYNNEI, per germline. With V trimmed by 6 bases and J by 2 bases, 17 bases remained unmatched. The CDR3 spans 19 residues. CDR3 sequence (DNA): TGTGCCAGCAGACGTAGGGGACCTGCTAGCGGGGGGGACCCCTACGAGCAGTACTTC. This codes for CASRRRGPASGGDPYEQYF.

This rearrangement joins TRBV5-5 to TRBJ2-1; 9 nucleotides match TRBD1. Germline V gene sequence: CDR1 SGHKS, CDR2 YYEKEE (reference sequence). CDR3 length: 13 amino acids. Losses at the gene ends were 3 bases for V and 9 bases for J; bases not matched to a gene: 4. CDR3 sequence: CASSWTGVSEQFF. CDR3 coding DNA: TGTGCCAGCAGCTGGACAGGGGTTAGTGAGCAGTTCTTC.

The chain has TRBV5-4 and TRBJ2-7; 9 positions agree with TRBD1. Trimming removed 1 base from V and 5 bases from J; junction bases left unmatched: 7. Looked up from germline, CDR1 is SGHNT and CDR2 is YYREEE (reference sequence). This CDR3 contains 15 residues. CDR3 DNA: TGTGCCAGCAGCTTGTATGGGACAGGGCCAGACGAGCAGTACTTC. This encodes CASSLYGTGPDEQYF.

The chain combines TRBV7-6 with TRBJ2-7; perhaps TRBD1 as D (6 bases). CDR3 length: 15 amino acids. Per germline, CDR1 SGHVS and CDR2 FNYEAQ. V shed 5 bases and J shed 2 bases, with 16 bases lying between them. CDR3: CASSVSPGQAYEQYF. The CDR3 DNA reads TGTGCCAGCAGCGTGTCGCCGGGACAAGCCTACGAGCAGTACTTC. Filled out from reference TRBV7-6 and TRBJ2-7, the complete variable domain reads GAGVSQSPRYKVTKRGQDVALRCDPISGHVSLYWYRQALGQGPEFLTYFNYEAQQDKSGLPNDRFSAERPEGSISTLTIQRTEQRDSAMYRCASSVSPGQAYEQYFGPGTRLTVT.

The CDR3 loop is CASSIDLRQSLGGYTF. The CDR3 DNA is TGTGCCAGTAGTATAGATCTACGACAGTCCCTAGGAGGCTACACCTTC. The gene calls are TRBV19 and TRBJ1-2; TRBD1 is a possible D gene (5 bases). The germline CDR1 and CDR2 sequences are LNHDA and SQIVND (reference sequence). The CDR3 loop spans 16 amino acids. With 0 bases removed from V and 8 bases from J, the gap between germline ends came to 19 bases.

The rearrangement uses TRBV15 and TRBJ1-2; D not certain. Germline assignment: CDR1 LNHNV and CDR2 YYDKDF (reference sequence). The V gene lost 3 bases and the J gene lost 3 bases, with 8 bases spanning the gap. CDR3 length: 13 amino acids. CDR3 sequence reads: CATSRPTYYGYTF. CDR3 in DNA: TGTGCCACCAGCAGGCCCACGTACTATGGCTACACCTTC.

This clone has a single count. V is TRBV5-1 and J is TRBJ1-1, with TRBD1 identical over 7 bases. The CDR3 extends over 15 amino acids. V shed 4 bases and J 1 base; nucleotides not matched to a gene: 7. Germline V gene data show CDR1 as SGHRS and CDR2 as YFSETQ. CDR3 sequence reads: CASSPSGQWNTEAFF. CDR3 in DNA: TGCGCCAGCAGCCCATCGGGACAGTGGAACACTGAAGCTTTCTTT.

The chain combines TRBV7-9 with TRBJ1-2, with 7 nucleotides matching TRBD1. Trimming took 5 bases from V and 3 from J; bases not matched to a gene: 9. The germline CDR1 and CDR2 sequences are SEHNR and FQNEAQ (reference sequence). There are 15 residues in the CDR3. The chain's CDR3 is CASSPSGTVDYGYTF. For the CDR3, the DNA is TGTGCCAGCAGCCCGTCCGGGACAGTCGACTATGGCTACACCTTC.

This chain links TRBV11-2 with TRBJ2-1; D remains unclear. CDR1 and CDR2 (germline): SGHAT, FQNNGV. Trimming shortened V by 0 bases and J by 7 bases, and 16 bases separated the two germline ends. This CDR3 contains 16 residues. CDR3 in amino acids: CASSLEIPGRGNEQFF. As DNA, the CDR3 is TGTGCCAGCAGCTTAGAAATCCCTGGCCGAGGAAATGAGCAGTTCTTC.

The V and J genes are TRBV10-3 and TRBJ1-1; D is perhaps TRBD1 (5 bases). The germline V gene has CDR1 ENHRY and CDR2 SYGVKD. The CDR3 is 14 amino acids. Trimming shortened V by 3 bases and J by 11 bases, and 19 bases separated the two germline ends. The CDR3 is CAISEFGEGRKAFF. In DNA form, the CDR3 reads TGTGCCATCAGTGAATTCGGGGAGGGGCGGAAGGCTTTCTTT.

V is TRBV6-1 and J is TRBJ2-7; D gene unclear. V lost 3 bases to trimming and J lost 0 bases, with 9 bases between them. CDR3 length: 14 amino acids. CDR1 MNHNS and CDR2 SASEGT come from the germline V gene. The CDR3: CASSEAESSYEQYF. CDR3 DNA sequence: TGTGCCAGCAGTGAGGCAGAGAGCTCCTACGAGCAGTACTTC.

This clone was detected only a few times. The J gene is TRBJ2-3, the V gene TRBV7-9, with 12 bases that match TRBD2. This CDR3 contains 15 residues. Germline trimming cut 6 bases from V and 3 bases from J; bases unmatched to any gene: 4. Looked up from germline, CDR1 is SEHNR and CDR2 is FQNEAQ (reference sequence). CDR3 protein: CASSLGTSGTDTQYF. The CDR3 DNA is TGTGCCAGCAGTCTCGGGACTAGCGGGACAGATACGCAGTATTTT.

The CDR3 bases are TGTGCCAGCAGTCCGACAGCTAACTATGGCTACACCTTC. Translating it yields CASSPTANYGYTF. The rearrangement links TRBV6-6 to TRBJ1-2; D possibly corresponds to TRBD1 (5 bases). Germline lookup yields CDR1 MNHNY and CDR2 SVGAGI (reference sequence). Deletions cut 5 bases from V and 0 bases from J, with 7 bases between. The CDR3 runs to 13 residues.

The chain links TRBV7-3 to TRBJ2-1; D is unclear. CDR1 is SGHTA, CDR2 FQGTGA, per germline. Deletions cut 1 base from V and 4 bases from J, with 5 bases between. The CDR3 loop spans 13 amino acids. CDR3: CASSLNTYNEQFF. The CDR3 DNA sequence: TGTGCCAGCAGCTTAAACACATACAATGAGCAGTTCTTC.

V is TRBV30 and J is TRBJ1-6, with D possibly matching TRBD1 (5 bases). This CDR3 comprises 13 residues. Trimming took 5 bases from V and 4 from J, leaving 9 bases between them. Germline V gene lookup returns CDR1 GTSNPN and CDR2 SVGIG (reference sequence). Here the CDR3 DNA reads TGTGCCTGGGAGGGGCAGTATAATTCACCCCTCCACTTT. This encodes CAWEGQYNSPLHF.

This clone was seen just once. CDR3 residues: CASSIDKQTGRYGYTF. CDR3 in DNA: TGTGCCAGTAGTATAGATAAGCAGACAGGGCGCTATGGCTACACCTTC. V usage is TRBV19 and J usage is TRBJ1-2; 7 bases align to TRBD1. Germline CDR1 and CDR2: LNHDA and SQIVND (reference sequence). The V segment lost 0 bases and the J segment 4 bases; nucleotides outside the gene matches: 8. This CDR3 comprises 16 residues.

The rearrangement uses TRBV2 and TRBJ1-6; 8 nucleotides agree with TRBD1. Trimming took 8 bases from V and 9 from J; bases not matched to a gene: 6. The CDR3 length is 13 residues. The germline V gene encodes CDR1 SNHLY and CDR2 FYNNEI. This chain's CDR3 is CASGRGLGSPLHF. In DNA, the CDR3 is TGTGCCAGCGGCAGGGGGCTCGGTTCACCCCTCCACTTT.

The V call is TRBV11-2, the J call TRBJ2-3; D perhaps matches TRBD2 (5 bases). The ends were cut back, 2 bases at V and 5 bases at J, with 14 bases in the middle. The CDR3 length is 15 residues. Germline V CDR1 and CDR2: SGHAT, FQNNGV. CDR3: CASSLKDFYLDTQYF. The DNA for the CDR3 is TGTGCCAGCAGCTTAAAGGACTTCTACTTAGATACGCAGTATTTT. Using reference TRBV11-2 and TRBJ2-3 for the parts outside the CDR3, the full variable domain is EAGVAQSPRYKIIEKRQSVAFWCNPISGHATLYWYQQILGQGPKLLIQFQNNGVVDDSQLPKDRFSAERLKGVDSTLKIQPAKLEDSAVYLCASSLKDFYLDTQYFGPGTRLTVL.

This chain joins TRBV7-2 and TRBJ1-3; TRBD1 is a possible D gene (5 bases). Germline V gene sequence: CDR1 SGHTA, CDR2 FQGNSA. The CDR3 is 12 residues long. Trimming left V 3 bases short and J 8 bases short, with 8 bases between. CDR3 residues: CASSFGADTIYF. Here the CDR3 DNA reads TGTGCCAGCAGCTTCGGGGCGGACACCATATATTTT. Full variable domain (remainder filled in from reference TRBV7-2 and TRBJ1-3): GAGVSQSPSNKVTEKGKDVELRCDPISGHTALYWYRQSLGQGLEFLIYFQGNSAPDKSGLPSDRFSAERTGGSVSTLTIQRTQQEDSAVYLCASSFGADTIYFGEGSWLTVV.

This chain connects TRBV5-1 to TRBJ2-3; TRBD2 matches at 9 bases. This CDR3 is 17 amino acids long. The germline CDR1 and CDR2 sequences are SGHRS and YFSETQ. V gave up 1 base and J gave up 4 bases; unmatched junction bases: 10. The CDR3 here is CASSLSGGGGGPDTQYF. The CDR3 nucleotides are TGCGCCAGCAGCTTGTCGGGCGGCGGGGGGGGCCCAGATACGCAGTATTTT.

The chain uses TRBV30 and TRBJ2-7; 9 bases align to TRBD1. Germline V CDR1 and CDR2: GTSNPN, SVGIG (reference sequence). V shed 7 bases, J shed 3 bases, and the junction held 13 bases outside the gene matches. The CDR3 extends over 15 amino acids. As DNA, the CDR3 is TGTGCCTTAGGTAGGGGACAGGGAATTATCTACGAGCAGTACTTC. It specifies CALGRGQGIIYEQYF. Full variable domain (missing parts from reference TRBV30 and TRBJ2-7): SQTIHQWPATLVQPVGSPLSLECTVEGTSNPNLYWYRQAAGRGLQLLFYSVGIGQISSEVPQNLSASRPQDRQFILSSKKLLLSDSGFYLCALGRGQGIIYEQYFGPGTRLTVT.

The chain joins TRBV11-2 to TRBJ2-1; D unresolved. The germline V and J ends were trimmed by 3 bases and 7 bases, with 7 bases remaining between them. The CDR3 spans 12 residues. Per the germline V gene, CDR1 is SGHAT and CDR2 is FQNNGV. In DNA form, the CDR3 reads TGTGCCAGCAGCTTGGGCCCAAATGAGCAGTTCTTC. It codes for CASSLGPNEQFF.

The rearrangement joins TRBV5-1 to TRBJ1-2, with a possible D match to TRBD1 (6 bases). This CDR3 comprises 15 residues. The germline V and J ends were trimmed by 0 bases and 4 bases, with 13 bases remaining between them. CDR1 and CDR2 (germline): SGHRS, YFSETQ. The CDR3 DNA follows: TGCGCCAGCAGCTTGGCAGGGACACATGGCTATGGCTACACCTTC. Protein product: CASSLAGTHGYGYTF. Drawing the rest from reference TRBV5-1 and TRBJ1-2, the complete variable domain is KAGVTQTPRYLIKTRGQQVTLSCSPISGHRSVSWYQQTPGQGLQFLFEYFSETQRNKGNFPGRFSGRQFSNSRSEMNVSTLELGDSALYLCASSLAGTHGYGYTFGSGTRLTVV.